This TCR beta chain was observed in a study of identical twins. Study-level findings and limits: With beta out-of-frame sequences, excess sharing by twins was weaker.

There are many counts of this clonotype. Its antigen is not known. Trimming took 0 bases from V and 5 from J, leaving 12 bases between them. The length of the CDR3 is 14 residues. Looked up from germline, CDR1 is SGHRS and CDR2 is YFSETQ. TCRdb called the 5' RACE reads again in MiXCR, with one record for every CDR3 protein. The profile shows approximately 630,000 distinct CDR3 sequences, 7% to 7.5% of them singletons. In addition, the sample was reused for a study of yellow fever vaccine responses in identical twins.

The clonotype originates from a woman between 18 and 29 years old in good health. Specimen: PBMCs. The V and J genes are TRBV5-1 and TRBJ2-7; D is unclear. CDR3 region: CASSLGSAVDEQYF. CDR3 nucleotide sequence: TGCGCCAGCAGCTTGGGATCAGCAGTCGACGAGCAGTACTTC.